Detailed here is one TCR beta chain. The protocol was immunoSEQ multiplex PCR, while the TCRdb copy is restricted to in-frame clones and leaves out a portion. The sample yields about 300,000 clones, approximately 90% seen once. The data were taken from a study of blood T cell repertoires in COVID-19. Study information: Italy, Spain and the United States were the sources of the convalescent and acute COVID-19 samples.

Germline V gives CDR1 KGHDR, CDR2 SFDVKD. V lost 4 bases and J 1 base, leaving 7 bases between the germline ends. CDR3 length equals 13 residues. Source material: peripheral blood. The chain couples TRBV24-1 to TRBJ2-7; D possibly corresponds to TRBD2 (5 bases). The sequence was collected from a man aged 35 to 55 with acute or convalescent COVID-19. CDR3 DNA: TGTGCCACCAGTGAACCGGGATCCTACGAGCAGTACTTC. As protein: CATSEPGSYEQYF.